A single sample gave rise to the 32 T cell receptor beta chains below, sequenced in a study of metastatic and nonmetastatic thyroid tumors. TCRdb re-analyzed the PCR reads using MiXCR. The table lists fewer than 100,000 clones, under 15% of them singletons. None of the patients had undergone any treatment ahead of thyroid surgery. The sequenced sample was blood. Receptors were obtained from a female donor with papillary thyroid cancer or a benign thyroid nodule (not recorded which). Some clones in this sample may be carry-over from other donors' samples.

This clone occurred many times. The DNA is left out, because the CDR3 cannot be placed on it with certainty; the CDR3 is given as TCRdb lists it. The J gene is TRBJ1-1, the V gene TRBV3-1. The CDR3 region is 15 residues in length, termini included. In germline, CDR1 is LGHDT, CDR2 YNNKEL (reference sequence). The CDR3: CASSRFGSGNTEAFF.

This clone was seen ten or more times. CDR3 DNA: TGCGCCAGCAGCTTGAGAGACCAAACTGAAGCTTTCTTT. It is translated as CASSLRDQTEAFF. V usage is TRBV5-1 and J usage is TRBJ1-1; D is ambiguous. CDR1 is SGHRS, CDR2 YFSETQ, per germline. CDR3 size: 13 residues. The V and J ends lost 1 base and 5 bases respectively, with 9 bases between them.

The V call is TRBV4-2, the J call TRBJ1-2, with D unclear. Deletions cut 1 base from V and 3 bases from J, with 6 bases between. CDR3 length: 13 residues. Germline-derived CDR1 and CDR2 are LGHNA and YNFKEQ. This CDR3 is CASSQVGDYGYTF. CDR3 DNA sequence: TGTGCCAGCAGCCAAGTTGGGGACTATGGCTACACCTTC.

This clone was seen at least ten times. This chain joins TRBV20-1 and TRBJ1-5; the match to TRBD1 covers 8 bases. V lost 6 bases, J lost 3 bases, and 10 bases stayed unmatched. The CDR3 loop spans 15 amino acids. Germline-derived CDR1 and CDR2 are DFQATT and SNEGSKA (reference sequence). In DNA, the CDR3 is TGCAGTGCCCATGACCTGGGACAGGACAATCAGCCCCAGCATTTT. Translated, it gives CSAHDLGQDNQPQHF.

About this clone: This may come from a read error, since a much larger clone is one base off. The chain links TRBV20-1 to TRBJ2-7; TRBD2 agrees at 11 bases. The junction had 5 bases not matched to a gene; V was cut back by 2 bases and J by 2 bases. Germline V lookup: CDR1 DFQATT, CDR2 SNEGSKA (reference sequence). CDR3 length: 15 amino acids. The CDR3 sequence: CSARWGLAVTYEQYF. CDR3 nucleotides: TGCAGTGCTAGATGGGGACTAGCGGTTACCTACGAGCAGTACTTC.

This clone was counted ten times or more. A read error is likely, as this CDR3 ends without the conserved phenylalanine or tryptophan. It is unclear where the CDR3 begins or ends on the DNA, so no DNA is shown, and the CDR3 is as TCRdb lists it. This chain uses TRBV6-1 with TRBJ2-2. The CDR3 is made up of 8 amino acids, end residues included. CDR1 and CDR2 from the germline V gene are MNHNS and SASEGT. CDR3 region: CASRTGGS.

There are many counts of this clone. The rearrangement links TRBV30 to TRBJ1-2; D may be TRBD1 (5 bases). The germline V gene encodes CDR1 GTSNPN and CDR2 SVGIG (reference sequence). CDR3 length: 14 residues. V shed 3 bases and J shed 8 bases, with 19 bases lying between them. The CDR3 nucleotides read TGTGCCTGGAGGGGCCCAGGGAGAGGGAAAGGCTACACCTTC. Its translation is CAWRGPGRGKGYTF. The full variable domain, in which reference TRBV30 and TRBJ1-2 provide the parts outside the CDR3, is SQTIHQWPATLVQPVGSPLSLECTVEGTSNPNLYWYRQAAGRGLQLLFYSVGIGQISSEVPQNLSASRPQDRQFILSSKKLLLSDSGFYLCAWRGPGRGKGYTFGSGTRLTVV.

The chain combines TRBV27 with TRBJ2-7; 9 bases fit TRBD1. Trimming cost V 5 bases and J 7 bases; bases outside gene matches: 15. Germline CDR1 is MNHEY and CDR2 is SMNVEV (reference sequence). The CDR3 consists of 16 residues. In DNA, the CDR3 is TGTGCCAGCAGTCCATACGGCGGGACAGGGTTATGGGAGCAGTACTTC. The encoded protein is CASSPYGGTGLWEQYF.

In the case of this clone: The junction differs from germline at one of its ends, possibly a read error. The V call is TRBV19, the J call TRBJ1-5, with D uncertain. Germline CDR1 LNHDA, CDR2 SQIVND (reference sequence). The CDR3 runs 14 residues. The CDR3 sequence is CARAREGRGQPQNF. In DNA, the CDR3 is TGTGCCCGTGCACGGGAGGGTCGGGGTCAGCCCCAGAATTTT.

This clone was recorded at least ten times. The gene calls are TRBV29-1 and TRBJ2-5; perhaps TRBD1 as D (5 bases). Germline CDR1 SQVTM, CDR2 ANQGSEA. The CDR3 sequence is 14 residues long. V was trimmed by 3 bases and J by 5 bases, leaving 16 bases between them. The CDR3 DNA reads TGCAGCGTTGACGAGACAGTCATCGGGGAGACCCAGTACTTC. Translated: CSVDETVIGETQYF.

In its sample, this clone was seen many times. This CDR3 is also generated by other DNA sequences in the sample. The chain links TRBV5-1 to TRBJ1-1, with TRBD1 as a possible D gene (5 bases). The CDR3 consists of 11 residues. Germline V gives CDR1 SGHRS, CDR2 YFSETQ. With 5 bases removed from V and 7 bases from J, the gap between germline ends came to 9 bases. Written as DNA, the CDR3 is TGCGCCAGCAGGACAGCCGATGAAGCTTTCTTT. Translation: CASRTADEAFF.

This clone was seen repeatedly, ten times or more. This chain joins TRBV4-1 and TRBJ1-2; TRBD1 agrees at 8 bases. Looked up from germline, CDR1 is MGHRA and CDR2 is YSYEKL. The CDR3 covers 15 residues. Trimming at V came to 4 bases and at J to 4 bases, leaving 8 bases not matched to a gene. In DNA, the CDR3 is TGCGCCAGCAGCCTCTCGAGGGACAGGACCTATGGCTACACCTTC. Its protein product is CASSLSRDRTYGYTF.

This clone was picked up many times. A much larger clonotype is one base distant, so this may be a read error. The same CDR3 is also encoded by other DNA sequences in this sample. V usage is TRBV6-1 and J usage is TRBJ2-3; D possibly matches TRBD1 or TRBD2 (6 bases each). The CDR3 runs 15 residues. Germline CDR1 is MNHNS and CDR2 is SASEGT. CDR3 sequence (DNA): TGCGCCAGCAATGAACAGGGAGGCGCCACAGATACGCAGTATTTT. This translates into CASNEQGGATDTQYF.

This clone appeared many times. Other nucleotide sequences from this sample produce the same CDR3. The V and J genes are TRBV3-1 and TRBJ2-7; D unclear. Germline loops: CDR1 LGHDT, CDR2 YNNKEL (reference sequence). Trimming shortened V by 4 bases and J by 9 bases, and 19 bases separated the two germline ends. The CDR3 covers 14 residues. The CDR3 loop is CASSLRASLVGQYF. The CDR3 bases are TGTGCCAGCAGCCTCCGGGCCTCCCTGGTCGGGCAGTACTTC.

In this sample, this clone turned up many times. The chain combines TRBV6-2 or TRBV6-3 with TRBJ2-4; weak D call: TRBD1 (6 bases). This CDR3 contains 14 residues. V lost 6 bases to trimming and J lost 0 bases, with 9 bases between them. CDR1 MNHEY and CDR2 SVGEGT come from the germline V gene. The CDR3 DNA reads as TGTGCCAGCAGCCCAGGGGTAGCCAAAAACATTCAGTACTTC. It is translated as CASSPGVAKNIQYF.

The chain couples TRBV9 to TRBJ2-2, with D possibly matching TRBD1 (5 bases). Germline CDR1 SGDLS, CDR2 YYNGEE. V was pared by 0 bases and J by 0 bases, with 18 bases between. The length of the CDR3 is 19 residues. The CDR3 protein is CASSVEVSGWEPNTGELFF. CDR3 nucleotides: TGTGCCAGCAGCGTAGAAGTTTCAGGGTGGGAACCGAACACCGGGGAGCTGTTTTTT.

In its sample, this clone was seen a few times. The chain carries TRBV6-1 and TRBJ2-4; D is possibly TRBD1 (6 bases). CDR3 size: 15 residues. Germline assignment: CDR1 MNHNS and CDR2 SASEGT. Trimming pared 7 bases from V and 1 base from J, leaving 14 bases between. This chain's CDR3 is CASTWGRGAKNIQYF. CDR3 sequence (DNA): TGTGCCAGCACCTGGGGGCGTGGGGCCAAAAACATTCAGTACTTC.

This clone was recorded at least ten times. V and J are TRBV4-2 and TRBJ2-4; TRBD1 might be the D (5 bases). V lost 0 bases and J 9 bases, leaving 12 bases between the germline ends. Germline loops: CDR1 LGHNA, CDR2 YNFKEQ. The CDR3 loop spans 14 amino acids. The CDR3 sequence: CASSQDGRVGIQYF. The CDR3 DNA reads as TGTGCCAGCAGCCAAGATGGCAGGGTGGGCATTCAGTACTTC.

J is TRBJ2-7 and V is TRBV28; tentative D call: TRBD1 (6 bases). Between the trimmed V and J ends, which lost 7 bases and 11 bases, there was a span of 15 bases. The CDR3 contains 11 residues. Germline CDR1 and CDR2: MDHEN and SYDVKM. CDR3 loop: CASILMRGKYF. In DNA, the CDR3 is TGTGCCAGCATTTTGATGAGGGGGAAGTACTTC.

In its sample, this clone was seen many times. The chain has TRBV6-6 and TRBJ2-1, with 12 bases identical to TRBD2. The CDR3 consists of 18 residues. Losses at the gene ends were 6 bases for V and 6 bases for J; bases not matched to a gene: 15. Germline-derived CDR1 and CDR2 are MNHNY and SVGAGI (reference sequence). The CDR3 region has the DNA TGTGCCAGCAGGGCGCTAGCGGGGGGGCCGGTAGGGGCCAATGAGCAGTTCTTC. This codes for CASRALAGGPVGANEQFF.

The sample holds many counts of this clone. V and J are TRBV20-1 and TRBJ1-1, with D possibly being TRBD1 (6 bases). Germline V gene data show CDR1 as DFQATT and CDR2 as SNEGSKA (reference sequence). This CDR3 has 17 amino acids. Trimming removed 3 bases from V and 3 bases from J, with 23 bases in between. The CDR3 nucleotides are TGCAGTGCTAGTGGGGGGCAGAACAGGGACGTGGACACTGAAGCTTTCTTT. Protein sequence: CSASGGQNRDVDTEAFF.

This clone was seen many times. This rearrangement joins TRBV5-1 to TRBJ2-2, with TRBD2 matching over 10 bases. From germline, CDR1 is SGHRS and CDR2 YFSETQ. CDR3 length: 17 residues. V shed 1 base, J shed 4 bases, and the junction held 7 bases outside the gene matches. CDR3 residues: CASSLSGTSVTTGELFF. As DNA, the CDR3 is TGCGCCAGCAGCTTGAGTGGGACTAGCGTCACCACCGGGGAGCTGTTTTTT.

This clone was picked up many times. The CDR3 DNA reads TGTGCCAGCAGTCAAGAGACAGGGGGAAGGAATGAGCAGTTCTTC. Residues: CASSQETGGRNEQFF. This chain connects TRBV12-3 or TRBV12-4 to TRBJ2-1, with 9 bases matching TRBD1. The CDR3 extends over 15 amino acids. Trimming took 5 bases from V and 7 from J; bases not matched to a gene: 9.

This clone came up many times. The chain joins TRBV12-3 or TRBV12-4 to TRBJ1-4, with D uncertain. The CDR3 totals 12 residues. V lost 9 bases and J lost 3, with 8 bases in between. This chain's CDR3 is CASQSANEKLFF. CDR3 sequence (DNA): TGTGCCAGTCAAAGCGCTAATGAAAAACTGTTTTTT.

With respect to this clone: A read error may account for a junction end that differs from germline. This rearrangement joins TRBV28 to TRBJ1-1, with 7 positions matching TRBD1. This CDR3 comprises 13 residues. The germline gives CDR1 MDHEN, CDR2 SYDVKM. This chain's CDR3 is CASRDSANPESFF. The CDR3 DNA reads TGTGCCAGCCGGGACAGTGCGAACCCTGAATCTTTCTTT.

This clone was detected many times. The chain is built from TRBV2 and TRBJ1-5; 8 positions agree with TRBD1. The trim removed 4 bases at V and 2 bases at J, leaving 1 base unmatched. The CDR3 runs to 14 residues. Germline CDR1 is SNHLY and CDR2 is FYNNEI. The CDR3 spells CASSVDRGNQPQHF. The CDR3 region has the DNA TGTGCCAGCAGTGTGGACAGGGGCAATCAGCCCCAGCATTTT.

The sample holds many counts of this clone. The same CDR3 arises from other DNA sequences in this sample as well. The chain employs TRBV4-1 and TRBJ2-7, with a possible D match to TRBD1 (5 bases). The CDR3 is 14 residues long. Germline CDR1 reads MGHRA; CDR2 reads YSYEKL. The V and J ends lost 4 bases and 0 bases respectively, with 10 bases between them. The CDR3 coding sequence is TGCGCCAGCAGCCCGTCGACAGCCTCCTACGAGCAGTACTTC. This translates into CASSPSTASYEQYF.

This clone was detected many times. This CDR3 reads CASSPRSGARTGELFF. As DNA, the CDR3 is TGTGCCAGCTCACCCCGGAGCGGGGCCCGGACCGGGGAGCTGTTTTTT. V usage is TRBV18 and J usage is TRBJ2-2; 7 positions match TRBD2. The length of the CDR3 is 16 residues. After removal of 3 bases from V and 5 bases from J, the junction contained 9 bases not matched to a gene. Looked up from germline, CDR1 is KGHSH and CDR2 is LQKENI. Supplemented by reference TRBV18 and TRBJ2-2, the full variable domain reads NAGVMQNPRHLVRRRGQEARLRCSPMKGHSHVYWYRQLPEEGLKFMVYLQKENIIDESGMPKERFSAEFPKEGPSILRIQQVVRGDSAAYFCASSPRSGARTGELFFGEGSRLTVL.

Comments on this clone: At one end the junction does not follow the germline gene, possibly because of a read error. The genes are TRBV5-1 and TRBJ2-6; D gene unclear. Germline V gene data show CDR1 as SGHRS and CDR2 as YFSETQ. The CDR3 sequence is 13 residues long. The CDR3 DNA reads TGCGCCAGTAGCTCCTCGGTGGCCAACGTCCTGACTTTC. Encoded protein: CASSSSVANVLTF. Full variable domain (outside the CDR3, taken from reference TRBV5-1 and TRBJ2-6): KAGVTQTPRYLIKTRGQQVTLSCSPISGHRSVSWYQQTPGQGLQFLFEYFSETQRNKGNFPGRFSGRQFSNSRSEMNVSTLELGDSALYLCASSSSVANVLTFGAGSRLTVL.

This clone is labeled medium-sized. V gene TRBV2 combines with J gene TRBJ2-7; TRBD1 matches at 8 bases. After removal of 5 bases from V and 3 bases from J, the junction contained 12 bases not matched to a gene. The CDR3 is 16 amino acids. Germline-derived CDR1 and CDR2 are SNHLY and FYNNEI. CDR3 bases: TGTGCCAGCAGTCCGGAGGGACAGGTCATCAACTACGAGCAGTACTTC. Translated: CASSPEGQVINYEQYF. The full variable domain, in which reference TRBV2 and TRBJ2-7 provide the parts outside the CDR3, is EPEVTQTPSHQVTQMGQEVILRCVPISNHLYFYWYRQILGQKVEFLVSFYNNEISEKSEIFDDQFSVERPDGSNFTLKIRSTKLEDSAMYFCASSPEGQVINYEQYFGPGTRLTVT.

This clone has a count of ten or more. The chain employs TRBV5-1 and TRBJ1-1; perhaps TRBD1 as D (6 bases). The CDR3 has 13 amino acids. V lost 7 bases and J lost 6, with 16 bases in between. Germline values: CDR1 SGHRS, CDR2 YFSETQ. In nucleotides, the CDR3 is TGCGCCAGCCGGTTCGGGGGGGCATCTGAAGCTTTCTTT. Translated, it gives CASRFGGASEAFF.

A remark on this clone: A clone one base away is much larger, so this may be a read error. The chain couples TRBV6-5 to TRBJ2-3; D not certain. The CDR3 loop spans 15 amino acids. In germline, CDR1 is MNHEY, CDR2 SVGAGI. CDR3 nucleotides: TGTGCCAGCAGTTACCCCGGCTACAACACATATACGCAGTATTTT. Translating it yields CASSYPGYNTYTQYF.